This entry describes one T cell receptor beta chain. The antigen is undetermined. The sample contains more than one DNA sequence encoding this CDR3. The data derive from a study of T cells in localized non-small cell lung cancer. Study-level results: Longer overall survival associated with higher blood T cell density; shorter survival with higher adjacent-lung clonality. Of the top 100 tumor clones, median around 60 were in adjacent lung, around 28 among its top 100. The highest T cell clonality was in uninvolved adjacent lung, above tumor. Only one tumor region was sequenced, so heterogeneity remains possible.

Profiled with immunoSEQ multiplex PCR; TCRdb holds only in-frame clones, not every one. The sample holds around 30,000 clones, 87% seen once. This CDR3 spans 11 amino acids. V gave up 5 bases and J gave up 6 bases, with 8 bases separating them. Germline CDR1 is SGHRS and CDR2 is YFSETQ. Sequenced material: peripheral blood, taken before any cancer treatment. This sequence was found in a male donor older than 55 with stage I lung adenocarcinoma. The V call is TRBV5-1, the J call TRBJ1-1; no clear D gene. The CDR3 reads CASRGLAEAFF. CDR3 DNA sequence: TGCGCCAGCAGAGGGCTCGCTGAAGCTTTCTTT.